These 6 T cell receptor beta chains were sequenced from one sample in a study of OX40 agonist ivuxolimab in advanced cancers. Here immunoSEQ multiplex PCR was the method, and the copy in TCRdb shows in-frame clones only, minus some. Of 70,000 or so clones in the sample, 85% to 90% are singletons; the top ten hold roughly 6%. Source: CD4+ or CD8+ T cells sorted from blood, taken in a trial of the OX40 agonist ivuxolimab. The receptors originated from an adult with an advanced solid tumor such as melanoma, head and neck, liver or kidney cancer.

This chain links TRBV2 with TRBJ1-4; 7 bases fit TRBD1. Germline loops: CDR1 SNHLY, CDR2 FYNNEI. The CDR3 totals 14 residues. Trimming cost V 6 bases and J 3 bases; bases outside gene matches: 4. The CDR3 region is CASRDRPPNEKLFF. Written as DNA, the CDR3 is TGTGCCAGCAGGGACAGGCCTCCTAATGAAAAACTGTTTTTT.

The V gene is TRBV19, the J gene TRBJ2-7; D is ambiguous. Germline CDR1 reads LNHDA; CDR2 reads SQIVND (reference sequence). This CDR3 region has 14 residues. V lost 3 bases and J 3 bases, leaving 12 bases between the germline ends. Written as DNA, the CDR3 is TGTGCCAGTAGTATCAGTAACACGATCTACGAGCAGTACTTC. Protein: CASSISNTIYEQYF.

The chain joins TRBV11-2 to TRBJ2-7, with 10 bases aligning to TRBD1. V shed 5 bases and J 3 bases; nucleotides not matched to a gene: 4. Looked up from germline, CDR1 is SGHAT and CDR2 is FQNNGV. The CDR3 is 14 amino acids. In nucleotides, the CDR3 is TGTGCCAGCAGCCTGGGACAGGGGCACTACGAGCAGTACTTC. It encodes CASSLGQGHYEQYF.

The chain has TRBV5-1 and TRBJ2-5; 9 bases map to TRBD1. The CDR3 sequence is 16 residues long. Losses at the gene ends were 0 bases for V and 4 bases for J; bases not matched to a gene: 7. The germline gives CDR1 SGHRS, CDR2 YFSETQ. The CDR3 sequence: CASSLAGQGIPETQYF. CDR3 bases: TGCGCCAGCAGCTTGGCCGGACAGGGGATTCCAGAGACCCAGTACTTC.

The gene calls are TRBV29-1 and TRBJ1-1; no firm D call. Germline CDR1 and CDR2: SQVTM and ANQGSEA. With 6 bases removed from V and 0 bases from J, the gap between germline ends came to 11 bases. The length of the CDR3 is 13 residues. CDR3 nucleotide sequence: TGCAGCGTCCACGGGGTAATGAACACTGAAGCTTTCTTT. This encodes CSVHGVMNTEAFF. Drawing the rest from reference TRBV29-1 and TRBJ1-1, the complete variable domain is SAVISQKPSRDICQRGTSLTIQCQVDSQVTMMFWYRQQPGQSLTLIATANQGSEATYESGFVIDKFPISRPNLTFSTLTVSNMSPEDSSIYLCSVHGVMNTEAFFGQGTRLTVV.

The rearrangement uses TRBV29-1 and TRBJ2-1; either TRBD1 or TRBD2 may fit D (8 bases each). CDR3 length equals 13 residues. Germline V gives CDR1 SQVTM, CDR2 ANQGSEA. Trimming stripped 7 bases from V and 10 bases from J, with 20 bases between. The CDR3 DNA follows: TGCAGCGGGTACAGGGGGGCGGGAGGAGAGCAGTTCTTC. Encoded protein: CSGYRGAGGEQFF.